Following are 29 T cell receptor beta chains from one sample sequenced in a study of cytomegalovirus exposure and HLA in healthy donors (dated by TCRdb to about 2017). Library prep was done by the immunoSEQ multiplex PCR assay. For the multiplex PCR, a mixture combining 60 forward primers for TCR Vbeta segments and 13 reverse primers for TCR Jbeta segments was used. TCRdb took over this immuneACCESS table, retaining in-frame rearrangements with V and J assigned. Such tables are incomplete; in checked studies, under half of the missing clones stem from an unresolved V gene, and the remainder is unexplained. This sample's table has entries for 80,000 to 95,000 clones. The biggest ten clones account for 15% of the sample. Sequencing was performed on PBMCs. The source is a man in his forties or fifties in good health and CMV-seropositive.

The rearrangement uses TRBV7-9 and TRBJ2-1, with D possibly TRBD2 on 6 matching bases. Germline loops: CDR1 SEHNR, CDR2 FQNEAQ (reference sequence). This CDR3 contains 13 residues. V lost 3 bases, J lost 5 bases, and 8 bases lay in between. The CDR3 is CASSLGLHNEQFF. CDR3 nucleotides: TGTGCCAGCAGCTTGGGACTTCACAATGAGCAGTTCTTC.

This chain connects TRBV28 to TRBJ1-1; tentative D call: TRBD1 (5 bases). V was trimmed by 6 bases and J by 2 bases, leaving 16 bases between them. Germline V CDR1 and CDR2: MDHEN, SYDVKM. This CDR3 comprises 15 residues. The DNA of the CDR3 is TGTGCCAGCAGCCTAGGGGCAGGCGGAAACACTGAAGCTTTCTTT. This encodes CASSLGAGGNTEAFF.

This sequence joins TRBV5-6 and TRBJ2-3; TRBD2 aligns across 10 bases. This CDR3 is built from 16 residues. V gave up 3 bases and J gave up 3 bases; unmatched junction bases: 7. The V gene's germline CDR1 is SGHDT and CDR2 YYEEEE. This CDR3 is CASSSYSGLATDTQYF. In DNA form, the CDR3 reads TGTGCCAGCAGCTCTTACTCGGGACTAGCGACAGATACGCAGTATTTT.

V gene TRBV7-8 combines with J gene TRBJ1-5; TRBD1 might be the D (5 bases). CDR1 and CDR2 (germline): SGHVS, FQNEAQ. Trimming removed 1 base from V and 1 base from J, with 11 bases in between. This CDR3 comprises 16 residues. This CDR3 is CASSLVGGGSNQPQHF. The CDR3 DNA reads TGTGCCAGCAGCTTAGTTGGGGGAGGGAGCAATCAGCCCCAGCATTTT.

This chain uses TRBV13 with TRBJ2-5; 7 bases are a match to TRBD2. Germline V lookup: CDR1 PRHDT, CDR2 FYEKMQ (reference sequence). The V segment lost 0 bases and the J segment 7 bases; nucleotides outside the gene matches: 5. The CDR3 runs 14 residues. CDR3 sequence reads: CASSLGRGGRTQYF. The CDR3 nucleotides read TGTGCCAGCAGCTTAGGTCGCGGGGGACGGACCCAGTACTTC.

The J gene is TRBJ1-5, the V gene TRBV27; D is ambiguous. Between the trimmed V and J ends, which lost 2 bases and 7 bases, there was a span of 9 bases. The CDR3 extends over 13 amino acids. Germline lookup yields CDR1 MNHEY and CDR2 SMNVEV (reference sequence). This chain's CDR3 is CASSLIGEQPQHF. DNA of the CDR3: TGTGCCAGCAGTTTAATTGGGGAGCAGCCCCAGCATTTT.

This chain links TRBV7-8 with TRBJ2-1; D is possibly TRBD1 (5 bases). With 4 bases removed from V and 7 bases from J, the gap between germline ends came to 14 bases. Germline V lookup: CDR1 SGHVS, CDR2 FQNEAQ. The CDR3 runs to 14 residues. CDR3 amino acids: CASSSTRVRNEQFF. CDR3 nucleotides: TGTGCCAGCAGCTCCACCAGGGTCCGGAATGAGCAGTTCTTC.

The chain combines TRBV5-4 with TRBJ1-1; 10 nucleotides agree with TRBD1. After removal of 4 bases from V and 5 bases from J, the junction contained 5 bases not matched to a gene. The CDR3 is 14 amino acids. Germline-derived CDR1 and CDR2 are SGHNT and YYREEE (reference sequence). CDR3 DNA: TGTGCCAGCAGCCCCCGGACAGGGGGAACTGAAGCTTTCTTT. Translating it yields CASSPRTGGTEAFF.

This CDR3 is CASSEGTSGGYTF. DNA of the CDR3: TGTGCCAGCAGTGAGGGGACAAGTGGGGGCTACACCTTC. V gene TRBV25-1 combines with J gene TRBJ1-2, with a possible D match to TRBD1 (6 bases). The CDR3 is made up of 13 amino acids. Germline V gives CDR1 MGHDK, CDR2 SYGVNS. Trimming took off 3 bases at V and 8 bases at J, with 13 bases between the two ends.

V is TRBV5-1 and J is TRBJ2-7; D is possibly TRBD1 (5 bases). Trimming took 5 bases from V and 3 from J, leaving 12 bases between them. CDR3 length: 13 residues. The germline V gene encodes CDR1 SGHRS and CDR2 YFSETQ. The CDR3 nucleotides read TGCGCCAGCAGTTATGACAGAAACTACGAGCAGTACTTC. This codes for CASSYDRNYEQYF.

The chain carries TRBV7-9 and TRBJ2-7; 7 nucleotides line up with TRBD1. Germline CDR1 is SEHNR and CDR2 is FQNEAQ (reference sequence). This CDR3 has 14 residues. V shed 2 bases and J 6 bases; nucleotides not matched to a gene: 7. The CDR3 sequence is CASSLFGTEGEQYF. In DNA form, the CDR3 reads TGTGCCAGCAGCTTATTCGGGACAGAGGGCGAGCAGTACTTC.

V is TRBV6-6 and J is TRBJ1-2; D remains unclear. V was clipped by 2 bases and J by 6 bases, with 10 bases between them. From germline, CDR1 is MNHNY and CDR2 SVGAGI (reference sequence). The CDR3 consists of 13 residues. CDR3 DNA: TGTGCCAGCAGTTACGGCCCCGGGGATGGCTACACCTTC. Its protein product is CASSYGPGDGYTF.

The V call is TRBV6-1, the J call TRBJ2-7; D remains unclear. Germline CDR1 is MNHNS and CDR2 is SASEGT. Trimming took 4 bases from V and 3 from J, leaving 10 bases between them. This CDR3 region has 13 residues. This chain's CDR3 is CASSVNLIYEQYF. The CDR3 DNA is TGTGCCAGCAGTGTGAATCTAATCTACGAGCAGTACTTC.

The V gene is TRBV7-9, the J gene TRBJ1-2; 8 bases agree with TRBD1. V dropped 5 bases and J dropped 0; count of bases not matched to a gene: 11. This CDR3 region has 17 residues. From germline, CDR1 is SEHNR and CDR2 FQNEAQ (reference sequence). CDR3 sequence: CASSRPKTGETNYGYTF. As DNA, the CDR3 is TGTGCCAGCAGCCGTCCCAAGACAGGGGAAACTAACTATGGCTACACCTTC.

The chain carries TRBV12-5 and TRBJ2-2; TRBD1 agrees at 10 bases. Germline values: CDR1 LGHNT, CDR2 FRNRAP. This CDR3 contains 17 residues. The J segment lost 4 bases and the V segment lost 5 bases, leaving 10 bases of the junction unmatched. The DNA of the CDR3 is TGTGCTAGTGGTCTTGGAACCGGGACAGGGGTCACCGGGGAGCTGTTTTTT. This encodes CASGLGTGTGVTGELFF.

This chain connects TRBV30 to TRBJ2-7; 9 nucleotides line up with TRBD2. In germline, CDR1 is GTSNPN, CDR2 SVGIG (reference sequence). The CDR3 loop spans 13 amino acids. Unmatched junction bases numbered 2, after V lost 5 bases and J lost 0 bases. For the CDR3, the DNA is TGTGCCTGGTCTAGCGGGACCTCCTACGAGCAGTACTTC. It yields the protein CAWSSGTSYEQYF.

J is TRBJ2-5 and V is TRBV7-9; 7 bases fit TRBD2. Germline V gene data show CDR1 as SEHNR and CDR2 as FQNEAQ (reference sequence). The CDR3 has 14 amino acids. Trimming cost V 5 bases and J 2 bases; bases outside gene matches: 5. CDR3 loop: CASSPPGGQETQYF. The CDR3 DNA follows: TGTGCCAGCAGCCCCCCGGGGGGTCAAGAGACCCAGTACTTC.

The chain couples TRBV7-2 to TRBJ2-4, with TRBD2 matching 9 bases. CDR1 SGHTA and CDR2 FQGNSA come from the germline V gene. V trimming: 5 bases; J trimming: 1 base; junction bases outside the gene matches: 9. The CDR3 totals 17 residues. Here the CDR3 DNA reads TGTGCCAGCAGCCCACGCGGGAGGGGGTCGGCCAAAAACATTCAGTACTTC. It is translated as CASSPRGRGSAKNIQYF.

The chain carries TRBV9 and TRBJ2-2; TRBD2 might be the D (6 bases). The germline V and J ends were trimmed by 0 bases and 2 bases, with 14 bases remaining between them. Germline V gene sequence: CDR1 SGDLS, CDR2 YYNGEE. This CDR3 spans 17 amino acids. CDR3 in amino acids: CASSVGGWGDNTGELFF. The CDR3 coding sequence is TGTGCCAGCAGCGTAGGGGGGTGGGGGGACAACACCGGGGAGCTGTTTTTT.

The chain recombines TRBV7-2 with TRBJ2-7; TRBD2 matches 11 bases. This CDR3 comprises 15 residues. Germline V gene sequence: CDR1 SGHTA, CDR2 FQGNSA. V was pared by 1 base and J by 5 bases, with 4 bases of the junction left unmatched. CDR3 bases: TGTGCCAGCAGCTTAGAGACGACTAGCGGGGACGAGCAGTACTTC. Translated: CASSLETTSGDEQYF. Variable domain in full (rest from reference TRBV7-2 and TRBJ2-7): GAGVSQSPSNKVTEKGKDVELRCDPISGHTALYWYRQSLGQGLEFLIYFQGNSAPDKSGLPSDRFSAERTGGSVSTLTIQRTQQEDSAVYLCASSLETTSGDEQYFGPGTRLTVT.

The V gene is TRBV2, the J gene TRBJ2-1; TRBD2 aligns across 8 bases. The trim removed 0 bases at V and 5 bases at J, leaving 0 bases unmatched. Germline loops: CDR1 SNHLY, CDR2 FYNNEI. This CDR3 spans 14 amino acids. In DNA form, the CDR3 reads TGTGCCAGCAGTGAAGCTAGCGGGAACAATGAGCAGTTCTTC. Its protein product is CASSEASGNNEQFF.

The chain has TRBV19 and TRBJ1-3; D remains ambiguous. V was trimmed by 7 bases and J by 9 bases, leaving 22 bases between them. The CDR3 extends over 15 amino acids. Per the germline V gene, CDR1 is LNHDA and CDR2 is SQIVND (reference sequence). The CDR3 DNA reads as TGTGCCAGTAACGGCCAGAACCCGTCGAGAGGCACCATATATTTT. Translated, it gives CASNGQNPSRGTIYF.

About this clone: Germline is not matched at one junction end, which may reflect a read error. The V gene is TRBV7-7, the J gene TRBJ2-1; TRBD1 is a possible D gene (5 bases). CDR1 is SSHAT and CDR2 is FNYEAQ in the germline V gene (reference sequence). The CDR3 runs 15 residues. The CDR3 reads CASSLSPGFDHEQFF. The CDR3 coding sequence is TGTGCTAGCAGCTTGAGTCCAGGGTTTGATCATGAGCAGTTCTTC.

The chain joins TRBV5-4 to TRBJ1-2; TRBD1 agrees at 9 bases. Trimming removed 2 bases from V and 4 bases from J; junction bases left unmatched: 6. Per the germline V gene, CDR1 is SGHNT and CDR2 is YYREEE (reference sequence). The CDR3 covers 15 residues. This CDR3 is CASSLTGQGLYGYTF. The CDR3 DNA is TGTGCCAGCAGCTTAACGGGACAGGGACTCTATGGCTACACCTTC. The variable domain in full, with the rest retrieved from reference TRBV5-4 and TRBJ1-2, is ETGVTQSPTHLIKTRGQQVTLRCSSQSGHNTVSWYQQALGQGPQFIFQYYREEENGRGNFPPRFSGLQFPNYSSELNVNALELDDSALYLCASSLTGQGLYGYTFGSGTRLTVV.

The CDR3 region has the DNA TGTGCCAGCATCCCCGCCGAGGCGGGGGGCACTGAAGCTTTCTTT. It translates to CASIPAEAGGTEAFF. V gene TRBV6-5 combines with J gene TRBJ1-1; tentatively, D is TRBD1 (5 bases). The germline gives CDR1 MNHEY, CDR2 SVGAGI. V lost 7 bases to trimming and J lost 4 bases, with 19 bases between them. The CDR3 sequence is 15 residues long.

V is TRBV4-1 and J is TRBJ1-4, with no clear D. Trimming stripped 1 base from V and 7 bases from J, with 10 bases between. CDR1 is MGHRA and CDR2 is YSYEKL in the germline V gene. This CDR3 has 14 amino acids. The CDR3 spells CASSQVFGVEKLFF. In DNA form, the CDR3 reads TGCGCCAGCAGCCAAGTGTTCGGAGTTGAAAAACTGTTTTTT.

The chain combines TRBV19 with TRBJ2-1, with 10 bases that match TRBD1. CDR1 is LNHDA and CDR2 is SQIVND in the germline V gene (reference sequence). J lost 5 bases, V lost 4 bases, and 8 bases had no gene match. This CDR3 spans 16 amino acids. CDR3 sequence: CASSNDRGHFNNEQFF. Written as DNA, the CDR3 is TGTGCCAGTAGTAACGACAGGGGGCACTTCAACAATGAGCAGTTCTTC.

This rearrangement joins TRBV19 to TRBJ1-1, with D possibly TRBD1 on 5 matching bases. Germline CDR1 reads LNHDA; CDR2 reads SQIVND (reference sequence). This CDR3 region has 14 residues. Trimming left V 6 bases short and J 6 bases short, with 17 bases between. The CDR3 nucleotides read TGTGCCAGTAGCGAACAGGCGGTAGGAGCTGAAGCTTTCTTT. It specifies CASSEQAVGAEAFF.

This chain joins TRBV13 and TRBJ1-2; 8 bases line up with TRBD1. The trim removed 7 bases at V and 3 bases at J, leaving 16 bases unmatched. The CDR3 spans 17 residues. Germline-derived CDR1 and CDR2 are PRHDT and FYEKMQ (reference sequence). The CDR3 bases are TGTGCCAGCACCCGGGCAGGGGGCATTCCTAGGCACTATGGCTACACCTTC. Translated: CASTRAGGIPRHYGYTF.